A single T cell receptor beta chain is shown here with its context. The V gene's germline CDR1 is MNHEY and CDR2 SVGEGT. Trimming stripped 5 bases from V and 1 base from J, with 15 bases between. This CDR3 spans 16 amino acids. An input of roughly 0.5 to 1 ug of RNA was subjected to reverse transcription using random hexamers. Each CDR3 protein is one row after TCRdb ran MiXCR on the immunoSEQ multiplex PCR reads. The data contain under 350,000 distinct CDR3 sequences, about 91% of them singletons. The data originate from a study of CD8 T cells in Susac syndrome. The sequence was collected from a human donor with multiple sclerosis. The rearrangement links TRBV6-2 or TRBV6-3 to TRBJ2-4, with D hard to call. The source material was CD4+ T cells from PBMCs. The CDR3 nucleotides are TGTGCCAGCAGTGTGCAGTCGAGCAGTGCCAAAAACATTCAGTACTTC. It translates to CASSVQSSSAKNIQYF.